The clone carrying this TCR beta chain was seen repeatedly, ten times or more. Its antigen is unknown. This record belongs to a study of early T cells in non-severe SARS-CoV-2 infection. Study-level information: The input, bulk RNA from unsorted whole blood, was sequenced, and chains were unpaired.

Unique molecular identifiers (one per individual cDNA molecule) were attached. TCRdb redid the calling of the 5' RACE reads with MiXCR, one entry per CDR3 protein. This sample has some 66,000 distinct CDR3 sequences, with 9.1% found just once. Study-level results: Reliance on VDJdb matching favored anti-spike CD8 responses; private and CD4 specificities were missed.

This CDR3 is 16 amino acids long. The V gene's germline CDR1 is KGHDR and CDR2 SFDVKD. With V trimmed by 4 bases and J by 6 bases, 11 bases remained unmatched. The receptor was derived from an adult who was a healthcare worker with PCR-confirmed SARS-CoV-2 infection or an uninfected control (not recorded which). Sequenced: whole blood. This chain connects TRBV24-1 to TRBJ2-7, with 10 bases matching TRBD2. The CDR3 reads CATSDPGTSDMSEQYF. CDR3 DNA: TGTGCCACCAGTGACCCCGGGACTAGCGATATGAGCGAGCAGTACTTC.